This T cell receptor beta chain was obtained from a study of OX40 agonist ivuxolimab in advanced cancers. Study-wide context: Ivuxolimab was a fully human IgG2 agonistic monoclonal antibody targeting the costimulatory receptor OX40 (CD134). Intravenous ivuxolimab was administered to patients every 2 weeks at six dose levels: 0.01, 0.1, 0.3, 1.5, 3 and 10 mg/kg. Among the approximately 50 dose-escalation patients, 19 had hepatocellular carcinoma, around 15 melanoma, 9 renal cell carcinoma and 9 head and neck cancer. The dose-escalation cohort was 80% to 90% male with a mean age of approximately 60 years, ranging from 23 to 79. Prior anti-PD-1, anti-PD-L1 or anti-CTLA-4 therapy was permitted, and approximately 40% of dose-escalation patients had received checkpoint inhibitors. Partial responses occurred in three dose-escalation patients: two with cutaneous melanoma and one with hepatocellular carcinoma. Peripheral TCRbeta sequencing aimed to test whether ivuxolimab altered TCR sequence diversity and caused clonal T-cell expansion. The monotherapy dose-escalation portion (N of about 50 patients) of the phase I ivuxolimab trial is reported in the paper. Overall results and qualifications from the work: On average, CD8+ T cells showed more expanded clones than CD4+ T cells after ivuxolimab. Low levels of normalized T-cell clonal expansion were also seen in some patients who did not respond. Antigen specificity was not determined for the clonally expanded peripheral T cells. Partial responders in the 0.1-3.0 mg/kg groups had among the lowest normalized peripheral clonal expansion, especially among CD8+ T cells. At doses from 0.1 to 3.0 mg/kg, clonal expansion was seen in both CD4+ and CD8+ blood T cells between baseline and week 6.

Via the germline V gene, CDR1 is MDHEN and CDR2 SYDVKM. The junction carries 10 bases between V and J, which are trimmed by 2 bases and 2 bases respectively. The CDR3 holds 15 amino acids from the cysteine to the phenylalanine. The sequence is cut down to CDR3 DNA, 45 bases in frame from base 1. Genomic DNA was isolated from the sorted cells so that the TCRbeta CDR3 region could be sequenced. TCRbeta CDR3 regions were sequenced using the immunoSEQ Assay. In its TCRdb copy, this immuneACCESS table keeps in-frame sequences only and misses some clones. Where compared with another copy, unresolved V genes explain less than half of these, and the others have no known cause. This sample is represented by over 75,000 clones; roughly 92% of them were singletons. The ten most abundant clones make up approximately 1.2% of the sample. Remarks on this clone: Its binding antigen is unknown. No quality values exist for individual bases; no much larger clone is one base distant.

The trial excluded patients who had a history of autoimmune disease or who were on systemic immunosuppression. Peripheral blood for TCR sequencing was drawn from every dose cohort at baseline, at cycle 4 day 1 and at cycle 7 day 1. The samples were taken from a phase I, first-in-human, multicenter, open-label dose-escalation trial of ivuxolimab. Adults with locally advanced or metastatic melanoma, renal cell, hepatocellular, or head and neck squamous cell carcinoma were enrolled in the trial. Before TCR sequencing, CD4+ T cells and CD8+ T cells from peripheral blood were sorted into separate populations.

This receptor was identified in an adult with an advanced solid tumor such as melanoma, head and neck, liver or kidney cancer. This material consisted of CD4+ or CD8+ T cells sorted from blood, taken in a trial of the OX40 agonist ivuxolimab. This chain joins TRBV28 to TRBJ1-5, with a tentative D gene TRBD1 over 6 matching bases. The sequenced DNA is TGTGCCAGCAGTTTAAGGGGGGCTCGCAATCAGCCCCAGCATTTT. The translation is CASSLRGARNQPQHF.